This T cell receptor beta chain is drawn from a study of OX40 agonist ivuxolimab in advanced cancers. The ends were cut back, 1 base at V and 2 bases at J, with 10 bases in the middle. The germline gives CDR1 SEHNR, CDR2 FQNEAQ (reference sequence). CDR3 length equals 15 residues. TCRdb's table, derived via immunoSEQ multiplex PCR, lists solely in-frame clones and lacks some. Of roughly 25,000 clones in the sample, approximately 83% were seen once. This sequence was found in an adult with an advanced solid tumor such as melanoma, head and neck, liver or kidney cancer. The chain links TRBV7-9 to TRBJ2-3; D remains ambiguous. Sequenced material: CD4+ or CD8+ T cells sorted from blood, taken in a trial of the OX40 agonist ivuxolimab. As DNA, the CDR3 is TGTGCCAGCAGCTTAGGAGTCGGGTCCACAGATACGCAGTATTTT. Residues: CASSLGVGSTDTQYF.